This note documents a single T cell receptor beta chain sequence. Its antigen is unidentified. The sample originates from a study of cytomegalovirus exposure and HLA in healthy donors. Regarding the study as a whole: Listed as cytomegalovirus-associated were 164 TCR beta chains.

CDR3 length equals 16 residues. CDR1 PRHDT and CDR2 FYEKMQ come from the germline V gene (reference sequence). Trimming at V came to 6 bases and at J to 0 bases, leaving 10 bases not matched to a gene. The protocol was immunoSEQ multiplex PCR, while the TCRdb copy is restricted to in-frame clones and leaves out a portion. The sample includes 300,000 or so clones, nearly 90% of them seen just once. Input material: PBMCs. This TCR derives from a man aged 25-40 years in good health and CMV-seronegative. The V call is TRBV13, the J call TRBJ2-7; 8 nucleotides line up with TRBD1. CDR3 in DNA: TGTGCCAGCAGGGGAACCGGGACAGGACTCTCCTACGAGCAGTACTTC. It codes for CASRGTGTGLSYEQYF. Looking up the rest from reference TRBV13 and TRBJ2-7 gives the full variable domain: AAGVIQSPRHLIKEKRETATLKCYPIPRHDTVYWYQQGPGQDPQFLISFYEKMQSDKGSIPDRFSAQQFSDYHSELNMSSLELGDSALYFCASRGTGTGLSYEQYFGPGTRLTVT.